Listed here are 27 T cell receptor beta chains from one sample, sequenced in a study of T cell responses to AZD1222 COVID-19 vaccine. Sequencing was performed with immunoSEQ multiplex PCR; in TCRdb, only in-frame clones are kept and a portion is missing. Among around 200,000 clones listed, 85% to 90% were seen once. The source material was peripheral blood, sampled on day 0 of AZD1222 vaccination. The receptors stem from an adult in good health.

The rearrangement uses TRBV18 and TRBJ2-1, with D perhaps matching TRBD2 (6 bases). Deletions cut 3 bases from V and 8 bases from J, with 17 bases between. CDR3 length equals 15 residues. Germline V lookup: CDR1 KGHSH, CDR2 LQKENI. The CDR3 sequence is CASSPGTGVMDEQFF. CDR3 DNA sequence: TGTGCCAGCTCACCCGGGACGGGGGTTATGGATGAGCAGTTCTTC.

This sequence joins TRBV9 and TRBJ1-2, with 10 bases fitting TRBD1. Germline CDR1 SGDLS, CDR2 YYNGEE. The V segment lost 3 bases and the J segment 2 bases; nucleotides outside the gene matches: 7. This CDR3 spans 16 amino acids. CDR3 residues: CASSDSRTGGNYGYTF. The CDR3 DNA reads TGTGCCAGCAGCGATAGCCGGACAGGGGGGAACTATGGCTACACCTTC.

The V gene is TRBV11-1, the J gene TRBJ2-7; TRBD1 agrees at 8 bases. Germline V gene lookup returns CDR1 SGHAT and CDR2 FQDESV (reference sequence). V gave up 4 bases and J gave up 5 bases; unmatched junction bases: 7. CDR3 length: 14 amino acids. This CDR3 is CASSSDRVSDEQYF. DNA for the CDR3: TGTGCCAGCAGCTCGGACAGGGTATCCGACGAGCAGTACTTC.

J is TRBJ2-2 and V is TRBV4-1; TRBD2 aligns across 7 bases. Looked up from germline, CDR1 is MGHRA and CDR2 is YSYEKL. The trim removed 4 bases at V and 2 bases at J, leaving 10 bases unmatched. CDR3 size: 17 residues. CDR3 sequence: CASSLPLGGINTGELFF. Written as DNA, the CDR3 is TGCGCCAGCAGCCTACCCTTGGGGGGGATTAACACCGGGGAGCTGTTTTTT.

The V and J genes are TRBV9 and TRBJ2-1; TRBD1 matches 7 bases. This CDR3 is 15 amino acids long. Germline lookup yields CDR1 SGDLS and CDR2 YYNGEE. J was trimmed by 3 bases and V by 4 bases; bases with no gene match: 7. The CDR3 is CASSKGAGHYNEQFF. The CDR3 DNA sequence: TGTGCCAGCAGCAAGGGGGCAGGCCACTACAATGAGCAGTTCTTC. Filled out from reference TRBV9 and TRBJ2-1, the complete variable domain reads DSGVTQTPKHLITATGQRVTLRCSPRSGDLSVYWYQQSLDQGLQFLIQYYNGEERAKGNILERFSAQQFPDLHSELNLSSLELGDSALYFCASSKGAGHYNEQFFGPGTRLTVL.

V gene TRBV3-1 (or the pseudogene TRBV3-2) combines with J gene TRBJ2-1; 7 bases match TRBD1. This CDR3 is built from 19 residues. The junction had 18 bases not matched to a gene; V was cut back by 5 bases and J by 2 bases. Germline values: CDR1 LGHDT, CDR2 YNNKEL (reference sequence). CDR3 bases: TGTGCCAGCAGCTCAAGTTTCAACAGGGGCTTGCCCGCCTACAATGAGCAGTTCTTC. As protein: CASSSSFNRGLPAYNEQFF.

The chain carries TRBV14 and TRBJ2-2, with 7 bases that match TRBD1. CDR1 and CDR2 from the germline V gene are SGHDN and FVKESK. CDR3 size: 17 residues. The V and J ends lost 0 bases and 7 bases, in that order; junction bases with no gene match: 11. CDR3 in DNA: TGTGCCAGCAGCCAAGAAAGCCTAGACAGGGTCGACGGGGAGCTGTTTTTT. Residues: CASSQESLDRVDGELFF. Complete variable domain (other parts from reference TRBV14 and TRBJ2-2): EAGVTQFPSHSVIEKGQTVTLRCDPISGHDNLYWYRRVMGKEIKFLLHFVKESKQDESGMPNNRFLAERTGGTYSTLKVQPAELEDSGVYFCASSQESLDRVDGELFFGEGSRLTVL.

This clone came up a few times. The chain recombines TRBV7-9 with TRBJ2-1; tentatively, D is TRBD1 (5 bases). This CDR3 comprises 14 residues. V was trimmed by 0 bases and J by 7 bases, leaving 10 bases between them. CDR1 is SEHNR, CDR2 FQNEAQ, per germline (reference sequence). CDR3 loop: CASSLAGAANEQFF. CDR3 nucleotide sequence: TGTGCCAGCAGCTTAGCAGGGGCGGCTAATGAGCAGTTCTTC.

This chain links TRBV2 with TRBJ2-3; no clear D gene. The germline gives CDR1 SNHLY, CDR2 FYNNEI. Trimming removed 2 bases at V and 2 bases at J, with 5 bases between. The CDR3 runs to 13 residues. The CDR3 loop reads CASSEPFTDTQYF. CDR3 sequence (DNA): TGTGCCAGCAGTGAACCCTTCACAGATACGCAGTATTTT. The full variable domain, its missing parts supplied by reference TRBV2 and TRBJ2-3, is EPEVTQTPSHQVTQMGQEVILRCVPISNHLYFYWYRQILGQKVEFLVSFYNNEISEKSEIFDDQFSVERPDGSNFTLKIRSTKLEDSAMYFCASSEPFTDTQYFGPGTRLTVL.

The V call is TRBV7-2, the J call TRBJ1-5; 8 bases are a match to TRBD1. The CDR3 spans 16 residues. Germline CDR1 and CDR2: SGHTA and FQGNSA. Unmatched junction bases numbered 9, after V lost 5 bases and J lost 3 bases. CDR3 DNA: TGTGCCAGCAGCCCTTCGACAGGGGTAGTCAATCAGCCCCAGCATTTT. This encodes CASSPSTGVVNQPQHF.

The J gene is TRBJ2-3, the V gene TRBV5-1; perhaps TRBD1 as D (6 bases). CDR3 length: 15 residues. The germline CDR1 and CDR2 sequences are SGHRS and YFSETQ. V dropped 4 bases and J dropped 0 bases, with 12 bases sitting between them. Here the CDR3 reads CASSPGHISTDTQYF. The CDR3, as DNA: TGCGCCAGCAGCCCGGGACACATTAGCACAGATACGCAGTATTTT.

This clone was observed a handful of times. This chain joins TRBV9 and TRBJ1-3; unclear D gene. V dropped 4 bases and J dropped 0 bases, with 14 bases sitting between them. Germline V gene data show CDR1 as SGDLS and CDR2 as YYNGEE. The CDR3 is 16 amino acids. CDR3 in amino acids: CASSTEVVRSGNTIYF. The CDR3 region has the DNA TGTGCCAGCAGCACGGAGGTGGTACGCTCTGGAAACACCATATATTTT.

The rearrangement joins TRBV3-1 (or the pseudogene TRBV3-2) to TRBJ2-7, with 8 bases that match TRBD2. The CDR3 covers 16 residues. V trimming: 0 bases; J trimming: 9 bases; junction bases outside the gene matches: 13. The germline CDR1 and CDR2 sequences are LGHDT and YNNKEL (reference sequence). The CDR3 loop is CASSQDFGLASASQYF. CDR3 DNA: TGTGCCAGCAGCCAAGATTTCGGACTAGCATCTGCGTCGCAGTACTTC.

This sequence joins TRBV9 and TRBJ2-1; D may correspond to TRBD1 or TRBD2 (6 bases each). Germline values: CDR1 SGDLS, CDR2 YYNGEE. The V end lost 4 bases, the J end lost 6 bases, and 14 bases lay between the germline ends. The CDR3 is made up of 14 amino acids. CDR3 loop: CASSPTGAGNEQFF. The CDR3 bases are TGTGCCAGCAGCCCCACGGGGGCGGGCAATGAGCAGTTCTTC. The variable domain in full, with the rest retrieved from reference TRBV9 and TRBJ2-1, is DSGVTQTPKHLITATGQRVTLRCSPRSGDLSVYWYQQSLDQGLQFLIQYYNGEERAKGNILERFSAQQFPDLHSELNLSSLELGDSALYFCASSPTGAGNEQFFGPGTRLTVL.

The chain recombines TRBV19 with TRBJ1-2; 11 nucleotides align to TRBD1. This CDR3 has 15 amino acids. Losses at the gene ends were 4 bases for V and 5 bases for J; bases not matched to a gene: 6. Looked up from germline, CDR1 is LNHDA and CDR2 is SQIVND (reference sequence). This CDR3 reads CASSTGQGARYGYTF. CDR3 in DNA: TGTGCCAGTAGTACTGGACAGGGGGCCAGGTATGGCTACACCTTC.

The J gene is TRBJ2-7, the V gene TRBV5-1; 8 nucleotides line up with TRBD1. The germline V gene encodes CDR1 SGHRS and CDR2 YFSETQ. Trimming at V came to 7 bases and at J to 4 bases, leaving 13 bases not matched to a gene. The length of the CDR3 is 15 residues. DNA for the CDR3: TGCGCCAGCTCCCATCCCACAGGGGGTCGATACGAGCAGTACTTC. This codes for CASSHPTGGRYEQYF.

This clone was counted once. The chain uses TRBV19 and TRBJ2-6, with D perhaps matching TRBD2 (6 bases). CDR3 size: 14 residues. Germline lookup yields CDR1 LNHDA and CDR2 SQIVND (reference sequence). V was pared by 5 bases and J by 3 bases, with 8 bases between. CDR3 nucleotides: TGTGCCAGTAGTTGGGGGGATGGGGCCAACGTCCTGACTTTC. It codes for CASSWGDGANVLTF.

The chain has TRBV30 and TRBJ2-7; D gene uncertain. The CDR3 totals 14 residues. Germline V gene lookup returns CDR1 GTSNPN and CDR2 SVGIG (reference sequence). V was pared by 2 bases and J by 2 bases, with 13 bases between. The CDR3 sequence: CAWSPRPTPYEQYF. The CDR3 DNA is TGTGCCTGGAGTCCACGGCCGACGCCCTACGAGCAGTACTTC.

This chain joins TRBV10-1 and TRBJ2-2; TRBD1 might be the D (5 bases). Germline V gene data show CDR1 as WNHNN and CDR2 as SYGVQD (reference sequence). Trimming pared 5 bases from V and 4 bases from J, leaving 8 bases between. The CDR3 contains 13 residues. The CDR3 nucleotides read TGCGCCAGCAGTACCGACAGCACCGGGGAGCTGTTTTTT. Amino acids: CASSTDSTGELFF.

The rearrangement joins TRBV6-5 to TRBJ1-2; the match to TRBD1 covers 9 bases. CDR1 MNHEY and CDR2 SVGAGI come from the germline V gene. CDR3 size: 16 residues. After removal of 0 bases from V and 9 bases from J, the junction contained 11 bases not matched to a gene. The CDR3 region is CASSYSVRTGVRSYTF. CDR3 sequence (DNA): TGTGCCAGCAGTTACTCGGTGCGGACAGGGGTTCGAAGCTACACCTTC.

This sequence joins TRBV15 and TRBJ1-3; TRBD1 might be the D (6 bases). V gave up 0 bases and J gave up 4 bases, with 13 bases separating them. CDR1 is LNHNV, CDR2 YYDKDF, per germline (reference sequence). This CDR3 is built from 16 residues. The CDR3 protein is CATSRDRLGTGNTIYF. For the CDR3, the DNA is TGTGCCACCAGCAGAGATCGGCTCGGGACAGGAAACACCATATATTTT.

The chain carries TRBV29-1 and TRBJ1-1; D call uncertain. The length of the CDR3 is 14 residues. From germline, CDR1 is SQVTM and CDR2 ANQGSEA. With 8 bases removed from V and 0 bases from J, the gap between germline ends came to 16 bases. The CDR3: CSPGAVRMNTEAFF. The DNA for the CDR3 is TGCAGCCCCGGCGCCGTTAGAATGAACACTGAAGCTTTCTTT.

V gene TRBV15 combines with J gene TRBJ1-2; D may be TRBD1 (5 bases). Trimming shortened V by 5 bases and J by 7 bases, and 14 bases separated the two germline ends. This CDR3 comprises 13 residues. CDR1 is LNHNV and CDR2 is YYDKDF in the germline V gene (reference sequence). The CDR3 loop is CATSLGGEGGYTF. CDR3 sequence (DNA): TGTGCCACCAGCCTGGGGGGGGAAGGTGGCTACACCTTC. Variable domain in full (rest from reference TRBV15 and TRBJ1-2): DAMVIQNPRYQVTQFGKPVTLSCSQTLNHNVMYWYQQKSSQAPKLLFHYYDKDFNNEADTPDNFQSRRPNTSFCFLDIRSPGLGDTAMYLCATSLGGEGGYTFGSGTRLTVV.

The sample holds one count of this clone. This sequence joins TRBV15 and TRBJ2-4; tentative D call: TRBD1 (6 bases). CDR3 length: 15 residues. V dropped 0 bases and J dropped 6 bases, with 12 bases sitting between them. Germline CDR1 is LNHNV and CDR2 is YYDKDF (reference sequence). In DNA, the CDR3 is TGTGCCACCAGCAGAGATGGGGACACCATAAACATTCAGTACTTC. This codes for CATSRDGDTINIQYF.

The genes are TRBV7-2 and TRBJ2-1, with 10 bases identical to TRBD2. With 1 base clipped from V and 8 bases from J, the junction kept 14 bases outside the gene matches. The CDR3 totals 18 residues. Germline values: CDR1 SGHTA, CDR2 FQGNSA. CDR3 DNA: TGTGCCAGCAGCTTAGGGCTAGCGGGGGCCGGGTACATCCATGAGCAGTTCTTC. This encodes CASSLGLAGAGYIHEQFF. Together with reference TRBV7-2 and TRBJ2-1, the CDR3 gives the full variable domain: GAGVSQSPSNKVTEKGKDVELRCDPISGHTALYWYRQSLGQGLEFLIYFQGNSAPDKSGLPSDRFSAERTGGSVSTLTIQRTQQEDSAVYLCASSLGLAGAGYIHEQFFGPGTRLTVL.

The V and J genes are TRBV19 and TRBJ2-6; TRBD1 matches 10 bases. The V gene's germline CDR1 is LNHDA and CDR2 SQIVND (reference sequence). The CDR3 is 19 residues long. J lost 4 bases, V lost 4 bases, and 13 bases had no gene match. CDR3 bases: TGTGCCAGTAGTAACGTTTCGGACAGGGGGATCAAAGGGGCCAACGTCCTGACTTTC. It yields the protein CASSNVSDRGIKGANVLTF.

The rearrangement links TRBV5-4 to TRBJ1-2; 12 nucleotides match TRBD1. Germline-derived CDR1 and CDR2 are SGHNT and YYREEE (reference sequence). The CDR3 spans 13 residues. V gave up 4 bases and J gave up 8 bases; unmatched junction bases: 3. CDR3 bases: TGTGCCAGCAGCGGGACAGGGGGCGAGGGCTACACCTTC. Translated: CASSGTGGEGYTF.